Many counts were recorded for the clone carrying this T cell receptor (beta chain). Its target is unknown. TCRdb reanalysed the RT-PCR reads using MiXCR and keeps one entry per CDR3 protein. The sample records about 480,000 distinct CDR3 sequences, over 9.5% being singletons. This entry is derived from a study of response to subunit inactivated influenza vaccine. Whole-study findings and limits: The authors suggested that few new T cells are recruited per seasonal influenza vaccination.

The receptor was isolated from a man aged 50 or older who received an inactivated influenza vaccine. This sample comprised PBMCs from blood, obtained roughly 45 days after vaccination.

For the CDR3, the DNA is TGTGCCAGCAGTTTAAGGGTTAGCGGGGGGATCCAAGAGACCCAGTACTTC. The encoded protein is CASSLRVSGGIQETQYF. This rearrangement joins TRBV12-3 or TRBV12-4 to TRBJ2-5; TRBD2 matches at 10 bases. The CDR3 runs 17 residues. The V and J ends lost 2 bases and 1 base, in that order; junction bases with no gene match: 7.